These T cell receptor beta chains were read from a single sample in a study of cytomegalovirus exposure and HLA in healthy donors. Method: immunoSEQ multiplex PCR; TCRdb's copy keeps in-frame clones and lacks some. The table has 150,000 to 200,000 clones, more than 65% seen once. The specimen sequenced was PBMCs. These receptors all come from a man aged 35 to 55 in good health and CMV-seropositive. CDR3s include the opening cysteine and the closing phenylalanine or tryptophan. A D gene is named only where the DNA matches it firmly. Size is stated for part of the rows, as once, few or many counts, or as a class when the clone is expanded.

d_call | j_call | v_call | clone_size | cdr3_nt | cdr3_aa
TRBD1 | TRBJ2-1 | TRBV5-1 | - | TGCGCCAGCAGCTCGACAGGGAGCAATGAGCAGTTCTTC | CASSSTGSNEQFF
- | TRBJ2-5 | TRBV18 | - | TGTGCCAGCTCACCAGGCTGGGGCGGCGAGGAGACCCAGTACTTC | CASSPGWGGEETQYF
- | TRBJ2-3 | TRBV11-2 | - | TGTGCCAGCAGCTTAGCAGGGGCGGCCGGCACAGATACGCAGTATTTT | CASSLAGAAGTDTQYF
TRBD1 | TRBJ2-7 | TRBV6-5 | - | TGTGCCAGCAGCCGGACAGGGACGGCCTACGAGCAGTACTTC | CASSRTGTAYEQYF
TRBD1 | TRBJ1-2 | TRBV5-1 | - | TGCGCCAGCAGCTTGGTCGGGACAGAAGGCGGCTACACCTTC | CASSLVGTEGGYTF
- | TRBJ2-7 | TRBV5-1 | - | TGCGCCAGCAGCTACACAGGGTTGGACGAGCAGTACTTC | CASSYTGLDEQYF
- | TRBJ2-4 | TRBV7-2 | once | TGTGCCAGCAGCCCCCCTAACGGGAGAATTGGCAAAAACATTCAGTACTTC | CASSPPNGRIGKNIQYF
TRBD1 | TRBJ1-3 | TRBV6-5 | - | TGTGCCAGCAGCCTGGACAGGGCAAACACCATATATTTT | CASSLDRANTIYF
- | TRBJ1-1 | TRBV6-1 | - | TGTGCCGCGGGCAGGCTACAAGAAGCTTTCTTT | CAAGRLQEAFF
TRBD1 | TRBJ1-1 | TRBV2 | - | TGTGCCAGCAGCCCACAGGGGTTGGCCGAAGCTTTCTTT | CASSPQGLAEAFF
- | TRBJ1-1 | TRBV6-6 | - | TGTGCCAGCAGTTACTCGGTGCGAGGTATCGGCACTGAAGCTTTCTTT | CASSYSVRGIGTEAFF
TRBD1 | TRBJ1-2 | TRBV7-2 | - | TGTGCCAGCAGCTTAGTTCCGGGACAGGGGGCATATGGCTACACCTTC | CASSLVPGQGAYGYTF
TRBD2 | TRBJ2-5 | TRBV5-1 | - | TGCGCCAGCAGCTTGACGACCGGACTAGCGGGTCTCCAAGAGACCCAGTACTTC | CASSLTTGLAGLQETQYF
TRBD2 | TRBJ2-7 | TRBV6-1 | - | TGTGCCAGCAGGGGACTAGCGGGGAATTACGAGCAGTACTTC | CASRGLAGNYEQYF
TRBD2 | TRBJ2-7 | TRBV6-6 | - | TGTGCCACCGCTGAGACTAGCCGAGGCCCCTACGAGCAGTACTTC | CATAETSRGPYEQYF
- | TRBJ1-1 | TRBV30 | - | TGTGCCTCAGCCTCGACAGTGAACACTGAAGCTTTCTTT | CASASTVNTEAFF
TRBD1 | TRBJ1-5 | TRBV10-3 | - | TGTGCCATCAGCCGTGACAGGGAGAACCAGCCCCAGCATTTT | CAISRDRENQPQHF
- | TRBJ1-5 | TRBV2 | - | TGTGCCAGCAGTGTAGGGGGCAATCAGCCCCAGCATTTT | CASSVGGNQPQHF
TRBD1 | TRBJ1-5 | TRBV4-3 | - | TGCGCCAGCAGCCGGACAGGAAACAATCAGCCCCAGCATTTT | CASSRTGNNQPQHF
TRBD1 | TRBJ1-5 | TRBV19 | few | TGTGCCAGTAAAAGGACAGGGCCTAATAGCAATCAGCCCCAGCATTTT | CASKRTGPNSNQPQHF
- | TRBJ1-4 | TRBV10-3 | few | TGTGCCATCAGTGGCAGGATTAATGAAAAACTGTTTTTT | CAISGRINEKLFF
- | TRBJ1-2 | TRBV19 | - | TGTGCCAGTACCCCCGGCTTAGTAAGCGGTGGCTACACCTTC | CASTPGLVSGGYTF
TRBD1 | TRBJ1-2 | TRBV7-6 | few | TGTGCCAGCAGCGGGACAGGGTCTAGGATCTACACCTTC | CASSGTGSRIYTF
- | TRBJ1-2 | TRBV6-6 | - | TGTGCCAGCACAAGCGGGGCCTTGGGGGTTACCTATGGCTACACCTTC | CASTSGALGVTYGYTF
TRBD2 | TRBJ2-7 | TRBV28 | few | TGTGCCAGCAGTGTGACTAGCGGGAATTACGAGCAGTACTTC | CASSVTSGNYEQYF
- | TRBJ2-7 | TRBV2 | - | TGTGCCAGCAGTGTAGAACAGAGCTCCTACGAGCAGTACTTC | CASSVEQSSYEQYF
TRBD1 | TRBJ1-5 | TRBV2 | - | TGTGCCAGCAGTGAAAGTAGACCGACAGGGAGCAATCAGCCCCAGCATTTT | CASSESRPTGSNQPQHF
TRBD1 | TRBJ1-4 | TRBV7-9 | once | TGTGCCAGCAGCTCGTGGACAGGGGGGACTAATGAAAAACTGTTTTTT | CASSSWTGGTNEKLFF
- | TRBJ1-5 | TRBV19 | - | TGTGCCAGTAGAGAAACAGGGAGAGGGTCGGCGCCCCAGCATTTT | CASRETGRGSAPQHF
TRBD1 | TRBJ1-2 | TRBV2 | once | TGTGCCAGCAGGGATCGGACAGGAGCTAACTATGGCTACCCCTTC | CASRDRTGANYGYPF
- | TRBJ2-7 | TRBV28 | - | TGTGCCAGCAGCTCAATACAGAGTACGCTACGGGAGCAGTACTTC | CASSSIQSTLREQYF
TRBD1 | TRBJ1-6 | TRBV6-6 | - | TGTGCCAGCAGTTATGGGGCAGGGGGCTCACCCCTCCACTTT | CASSYGAGGSPLHF
TRBD1 | TRBJ2-6 | TRBV12-5 | - | TGTGCTAGTGGTTTGGTAACCAGGGGGCTAAGGCCTGGGGCCAACGTCCTGACTTTC | CASGLVTRGLRPGANVLTF
TRBD1 | TRBJ2-7 | TRBV18 | few | TGTGCCAGCTCATTACCAGGGGGCGAGCAGTACTTC | CASSLPGGEQYF
TRBD1 | TRBJ2-5 | TRBV11-2 | - | TGTGCCAGCAGCTTAGTTCGGGACAGGGGGCTTGGGGTCCAGTACTTC | CASSLVRDRGLGVQYF
TRBD1 | TRBJ2-3 | TRBV6-1 | - | TGTGCCAGCAGTGAATCCCCCGGGACAGGAGACGATACGCAGTATTTT | CASSESPGTGDDTQYF
TRBD1 | TRBJ2-1 | TRBV2 | - | TGTGCCAACCAGGTTTTGACAGGGGGGTTATACAATGAGCAGTTCTTC | CANQVLTGGLYNEQFF
TRBD1 | TRBJ1-5 | TRBV11-2 | few | TGTGCCAGCAGCAGGGGACAGGGGCTTTATCAGCCCCAGCATTTT | CASSRGQGLYQPQHF
- | TRBJ1-2 | TRBV6-6 | - | TGTGCCAGCAGTACCACAGGGCTCAACTATGGCTACACCTTC | CASSTTGLNYGYTF
- | TRBJ2-2 | TRBV11-2 | - | TGTGCCCAAGGGGGGGGCCTTATCGGGGAGCTGTTTTTT | CAQGGGLIGELFF
TRBD1 | TRBJ2-7 | TRBV5-1 | - | TGCGCCAGCCAGGGGGCCTACGAGCAGTACTTC | CASQGAYEQYF
- | TRBJ1-1 | TRBV10-3 | - | TGTGCCATCAGCCCAGGGGAGGGGGAAGCTTTCTTT | CAISPGEGEAFF
- | TRBJ1-6 | TRBV6-6 | - | TGTGCCAGCAGTGGGACACGGAGGTGGGACTCACCCCTCCACTTT | CASSGTRRWDSPLHF
- | TRBJ1-1 | TRBV5-1 | once | TGCGCCAGCAGCTTGGCCTTAGTGCCGAACACTGAAGCTTTCTTT | CASSLALVPNTEAFF
TRBD2 | TRBJ2-2 | TRBV5-4 | - | TGTGCCAGCAGCCGTCTAGCGGGGGGACTCAACACCGGGGAGCTGTTTTTT | CASSRLAGGLNTGELFF
TRBD2 | TRBJ2-5 | TRBV14 | - | TGTGCCAGCAGCCAAGGGGAGGGGACTAGCGGGCACCAAGAGACCCAGTACTTC | CASSQGEGTSGHQETQYF
TRBD2 | TRBJ2-7 | TRBV5-4 | - | TGTGCCAGCACCCCTTCTCGAAATCCGGGACTAGCCAACTACGAGCAGTACTTC | CASTPSRNPGLANYEQYF
- | TRBJ1-1 | TRBV14 | - | TGTGCCAGCAGCCGCGTGGCAGGGAACACTGAAGCTTTCTTT | CASSRVAGNTEAFF
- | TRBJ1-5 | TRBV6-5 | few | TGTGCCAGCAGTAAAGAATACGGGGATCAGCCCCAGCATTTT | CASSKEYGDQPQHF
- | TRBJ1-2 | TRBV25-1 | - | TGTGCCAGCAGCACAGGGTCTGGCTATGGCTACACCTTC | CASSTGSGYGYTF
- | TRBJ2-3 | TRBV28 | - | TGTGCCAGCAGCCCCCCCGGTCCGGTCCTAGGTCCAGATACGCAGTATTTT | CASSPPGPVLGPDTQYF
- | TRBJ1-5 | TRBV7-2 | - | TGTGCCAGCAGCTTGGGGGCTTCGATTAATCAGCCCCAGCATTTT | CASSLGASINQPQHF
- | TRBJ2-7 | TRBV25-1 | - | TGTGCCAGCAGTGAATCTAGCCCCCGCGGCCTCTACGAGCAGTACTTC | CASSESSPRGLYEQYF
- | TRBJ2-6 | TRBV4-2 | - | TGTGCCAGCAGCCTACAGGACCCTGGGGCCAACGTCCTGACTTTC | CASSLQDPGANVLTF